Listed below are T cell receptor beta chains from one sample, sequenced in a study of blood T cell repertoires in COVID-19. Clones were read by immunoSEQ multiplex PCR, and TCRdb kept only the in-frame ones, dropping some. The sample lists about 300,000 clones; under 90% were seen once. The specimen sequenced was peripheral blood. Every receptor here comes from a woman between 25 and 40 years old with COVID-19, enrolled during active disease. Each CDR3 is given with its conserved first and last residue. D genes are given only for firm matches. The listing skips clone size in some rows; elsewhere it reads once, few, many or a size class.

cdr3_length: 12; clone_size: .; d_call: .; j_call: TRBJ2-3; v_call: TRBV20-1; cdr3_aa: CSASFPRDNQYF; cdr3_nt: TGCAGTGCTAGTTTTCCCCGGGACAACCAGTATTTT
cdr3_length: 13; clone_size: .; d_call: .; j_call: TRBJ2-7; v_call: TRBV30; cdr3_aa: CAWSAGFGNEQYF; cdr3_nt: TGTGCCTGGAGTGCAGGTTTCGGTAACGAGCAGTACTTC
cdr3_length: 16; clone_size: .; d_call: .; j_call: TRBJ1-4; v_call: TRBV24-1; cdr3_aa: CATSEGRGTTNEKLFF; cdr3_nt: TGTGCCACCAGTGAAGGGAGAGGGACAACTAATGAAAAACTGTTTTTT
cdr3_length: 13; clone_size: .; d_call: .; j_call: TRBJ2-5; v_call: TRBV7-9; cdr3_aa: CASSLARLETQYF; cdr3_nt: TGTGCCAGCAGCTTAGCACGGTTGGAGACCCAGTACTTC
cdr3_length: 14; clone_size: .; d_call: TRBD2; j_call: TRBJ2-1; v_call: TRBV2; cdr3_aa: CASSAGLAALTQFF; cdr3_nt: TGTGCCAGCAGTGCGGGACTAGCGGCCCTAACGCAGTTCTTC
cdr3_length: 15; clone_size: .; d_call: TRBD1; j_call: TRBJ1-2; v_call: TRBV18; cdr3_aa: CASSPRDSANYGYTF; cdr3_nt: TGTGCCAGCTCACCACGGGACAGCGCTAACTATGGCTACACCTTC
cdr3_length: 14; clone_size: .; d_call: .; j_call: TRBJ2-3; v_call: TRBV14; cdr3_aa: CASRGRGRTDTQYF; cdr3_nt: TGTGCCAGCAGAGGGAGAGGGCGCACAGATACGCAGTATTTT
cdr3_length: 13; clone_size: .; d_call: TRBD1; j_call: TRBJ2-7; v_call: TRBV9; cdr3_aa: CASSGWDSYEQYF; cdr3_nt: TGTGCCAGCAGCGGATGGGACAGCTACGAGCAGTACTTC
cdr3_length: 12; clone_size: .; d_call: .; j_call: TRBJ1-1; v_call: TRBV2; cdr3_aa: CASSPQDTEAFF; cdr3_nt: TGTGCCAGCAGCCCCCAGGACACTGAAGCTTTCTTT
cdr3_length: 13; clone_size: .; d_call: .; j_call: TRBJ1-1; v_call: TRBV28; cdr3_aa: CASIAWDIGEAFF; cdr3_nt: TGTGCCAGCATCGCCTGGGACATAGGTGAAGCTTTCTTT
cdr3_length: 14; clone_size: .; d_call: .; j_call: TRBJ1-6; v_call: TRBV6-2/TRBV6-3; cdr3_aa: CASSLGRENSPLHF; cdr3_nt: TGTGCCAGCAGTTTGGGCAGGGAAAATTCACCCCTCCACTTT
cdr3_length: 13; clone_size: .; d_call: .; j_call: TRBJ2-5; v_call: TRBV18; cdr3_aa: CASSPGSGETQYF; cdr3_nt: TGTGCCAGCTCACCTGGAAGCGGAGAGACCCAGTACTTC
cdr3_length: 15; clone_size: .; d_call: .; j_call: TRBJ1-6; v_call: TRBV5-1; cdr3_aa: CASSPGGDSISPLHF; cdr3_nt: TGCGCCAGCAGCCCGGGGGGTGACAGTATATCACCCCTCCACTTT
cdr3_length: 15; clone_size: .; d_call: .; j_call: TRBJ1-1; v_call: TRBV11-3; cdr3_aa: CASSLRGTGNTEAFF; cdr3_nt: TGTGCCAGCAGCTTAAGGGGTACAGGGAACACTGAAGCTTTCTTT
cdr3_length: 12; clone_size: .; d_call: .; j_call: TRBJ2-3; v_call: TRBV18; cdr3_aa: CASSPNTDTQYF; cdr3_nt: TGTGCCAGCTCACCTAACACAGATACGCAGTATTTT
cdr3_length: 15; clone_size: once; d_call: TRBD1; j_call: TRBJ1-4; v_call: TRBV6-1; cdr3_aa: CASSEVPGTGEKLFF; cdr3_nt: TGTGCCAGCAGTGAAGTTCCCGGGACAGGGGAAAAACTGTTTTTT